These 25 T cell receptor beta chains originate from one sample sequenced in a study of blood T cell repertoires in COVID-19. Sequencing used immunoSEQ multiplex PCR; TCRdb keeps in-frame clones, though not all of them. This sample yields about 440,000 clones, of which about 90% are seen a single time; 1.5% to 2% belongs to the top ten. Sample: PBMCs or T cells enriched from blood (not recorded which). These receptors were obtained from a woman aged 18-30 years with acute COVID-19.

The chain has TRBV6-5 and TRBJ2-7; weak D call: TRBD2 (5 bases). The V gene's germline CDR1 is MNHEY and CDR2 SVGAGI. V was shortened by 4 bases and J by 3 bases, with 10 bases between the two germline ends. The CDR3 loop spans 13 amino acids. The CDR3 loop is CASSFGLFYEQYF. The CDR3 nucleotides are TGTGCCAGCAGTTTTGGACTGTTCTACGAGCAGTACTTC.

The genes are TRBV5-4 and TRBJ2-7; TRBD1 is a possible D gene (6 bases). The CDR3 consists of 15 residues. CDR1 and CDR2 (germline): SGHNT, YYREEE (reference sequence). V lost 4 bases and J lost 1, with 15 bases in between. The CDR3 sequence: CASSPRTAASYEQYF. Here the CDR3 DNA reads TGTGCCAGCAGCCCCAGGACAGCGGCTTCCTACGAGCAGTACTTC.

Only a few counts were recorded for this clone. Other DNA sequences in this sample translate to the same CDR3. Here the CDR3 reads CASSFLAGEQFF. DNA for the CDR3: TGTGCCAGTAGTTTCCTAGCTGGGGAGCAGTTCTTC. The genes are TRBV19 and TRBJ2-1; possible D gene TRBD2, 5 bases. The CDR3 has 12 amino acids. The V gene lost 5 bases and the J gene lost 10 bases, with 12 bases spanning the gap. Looked up from germline, CDR1 is LNHDA and CDR2 is SQIVND (reference sequence).

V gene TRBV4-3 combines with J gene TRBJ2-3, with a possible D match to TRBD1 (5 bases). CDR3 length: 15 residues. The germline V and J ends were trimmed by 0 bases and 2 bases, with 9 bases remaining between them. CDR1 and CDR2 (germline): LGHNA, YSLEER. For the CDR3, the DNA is TGCGCCAGCAGCCAAGACAGGGTTTCCACAGATACGCAGTATTTT. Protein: CASSQDRVSTDTQYF.

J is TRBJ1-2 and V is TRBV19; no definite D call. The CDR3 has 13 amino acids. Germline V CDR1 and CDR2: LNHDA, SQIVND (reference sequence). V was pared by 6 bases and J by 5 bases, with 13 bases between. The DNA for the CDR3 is TGTGCCAGTAGAAACAGCGGTGGGTATGGCTACACCTTC. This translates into CASRNSGGYGYTF. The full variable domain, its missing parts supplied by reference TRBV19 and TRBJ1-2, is DGGITQSPKYLFRKEGQNVTLSCEQNLNHDAMYWYRQDPGQGLRLIYYSQIVNDFQKGDIAEGYSVSREKKESFPLTVTSAQKNPTAFYLCASRNSGGYGYTFGSGTRLTVV.

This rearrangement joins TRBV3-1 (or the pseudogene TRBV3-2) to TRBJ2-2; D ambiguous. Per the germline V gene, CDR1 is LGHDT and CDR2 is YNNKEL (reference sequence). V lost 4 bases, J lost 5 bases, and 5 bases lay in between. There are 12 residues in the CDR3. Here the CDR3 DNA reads TGTGCCAGCAGCCCCGGTACCGGGGAGCTGTTTTTT. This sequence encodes CASSPGTGELFF.

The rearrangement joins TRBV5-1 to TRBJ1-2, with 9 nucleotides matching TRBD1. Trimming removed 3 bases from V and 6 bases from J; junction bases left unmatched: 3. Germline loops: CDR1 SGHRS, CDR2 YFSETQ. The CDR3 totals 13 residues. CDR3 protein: CASSWGQGNGYTF. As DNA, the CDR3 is TGCGCCAGCAGCTGGGGACAGGGCAATGGCTACACCTTC.

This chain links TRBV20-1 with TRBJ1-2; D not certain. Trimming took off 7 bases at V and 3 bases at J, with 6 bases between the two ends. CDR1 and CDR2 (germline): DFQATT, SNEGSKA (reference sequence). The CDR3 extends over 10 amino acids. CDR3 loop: CSVGDYGYTF. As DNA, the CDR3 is TGCAGTGTCGGGGACTATGGCTACACCTTC.

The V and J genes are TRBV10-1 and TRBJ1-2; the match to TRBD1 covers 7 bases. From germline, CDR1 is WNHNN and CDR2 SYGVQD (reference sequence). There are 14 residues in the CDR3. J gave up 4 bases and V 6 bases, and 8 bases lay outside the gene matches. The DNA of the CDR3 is TGCGCCAGCAGCGACGACAGGGATACCTATGGCTACACCTTC. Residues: CASSDDRDTYGYTF.

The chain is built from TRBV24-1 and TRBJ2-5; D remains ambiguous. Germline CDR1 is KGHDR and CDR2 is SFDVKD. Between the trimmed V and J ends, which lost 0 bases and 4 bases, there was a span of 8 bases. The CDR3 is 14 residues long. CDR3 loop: CATSDLRGGETQYF. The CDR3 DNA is TGTGCCACCAGTGATTTGCGAGGCGGAGAGACCCAGTACTTC.

CDR3 protein: CASSEGADYGYTF. The DNA of the CDR3 is TGTGCCAGCTCTGAGGGGGCTGACTATGGCTACACCTTC. This sequence joins TRBV18 and TRBJ1-2; TRBD1 matches at 7 bases. The CDR3 consists of 13 residues. Trimming removed 6 bases from V and 3 bases from J; junction bases left unmatched: 4. The germline V gene has CDR1 KGHSH and CDR2 LQKENI. The whole variable domain, filled in from reference TRBV18 and TRBJ1-2, reads NAGVMQNPRHLVRRRGQEARLRCSPMKGHSHVYWYRQLPEEGLKFMVYLQKENIIDESGMPKERFSAEFPKEGPSILRIQQVVRGDSAAYFCASSEGADYGYTFGSGTRLTVV.

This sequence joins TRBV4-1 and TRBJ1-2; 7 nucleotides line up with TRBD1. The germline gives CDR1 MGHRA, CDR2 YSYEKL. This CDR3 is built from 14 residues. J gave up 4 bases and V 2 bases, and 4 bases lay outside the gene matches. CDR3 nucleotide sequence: TGCGCCAGCAGCCAACCGGGACAGTCCTATGGCTACACCTTC. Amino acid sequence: CASSQPGQSYGYTF.

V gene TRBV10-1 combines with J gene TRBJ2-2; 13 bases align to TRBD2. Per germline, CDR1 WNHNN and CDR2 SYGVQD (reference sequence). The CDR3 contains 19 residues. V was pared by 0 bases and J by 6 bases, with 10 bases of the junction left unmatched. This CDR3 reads CASSESRTSGRWMAGELFF. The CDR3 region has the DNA TGCGCCAGCAGTGAGTCAAGGACTAGCGGGAGATGGATGGCCGGGGAGCTGTTTTTT.

The CDR3 loop reads CATSDFRRAGYEQFF. The CDR3, as DNA: TGTGCCACCAGTGATTTCAGGCGGGCGGGGTATGAGCAGTTCTTC. The chain joins TRBV24-1 to TRBJ2-1, with a weak D call TRBD2 (6 bases). V lost 1 base, J lost 8 bases, and 14 bases lay in between. The CDR3 runs to 15 residues. CDR1 and CDR2 from the germline V gene are KGHDR and SFDVKD.

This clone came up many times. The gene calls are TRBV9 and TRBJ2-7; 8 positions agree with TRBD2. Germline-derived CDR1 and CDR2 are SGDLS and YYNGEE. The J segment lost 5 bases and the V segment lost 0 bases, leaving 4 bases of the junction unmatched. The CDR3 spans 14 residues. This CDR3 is CASSVAGGPDEQYF. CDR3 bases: TGTGCCAGCAGCGTAGCGGGGGGGCCCGACGAGCAGTACTTC.

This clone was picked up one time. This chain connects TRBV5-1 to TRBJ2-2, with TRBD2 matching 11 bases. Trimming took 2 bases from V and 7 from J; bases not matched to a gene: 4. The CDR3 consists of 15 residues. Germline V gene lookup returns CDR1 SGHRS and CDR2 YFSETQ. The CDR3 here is CASSFSGREDGELFF. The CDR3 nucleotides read TGCGCCAGCAGCTTTAGCGGGAGGGAAGACGGGGAGCTGTTTTTT.

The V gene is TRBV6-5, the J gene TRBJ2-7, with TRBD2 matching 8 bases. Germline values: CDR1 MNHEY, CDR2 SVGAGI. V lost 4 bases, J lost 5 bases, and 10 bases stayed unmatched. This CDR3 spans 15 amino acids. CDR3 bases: TGTGCCAGCAGTTCTCAAGCGGGGGCCGGGGACGAGCAGTACTTC. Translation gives CASSSQAGAGDEQYF.

The CDR3, as DNA: TGTGCCAGCTCACCACGGGGACTAGCGGGGGGGCCCAACGAGCAGTACTTC. This gives the protein CASSPRGLAGGPNEQYF. The rearrangement uses TRBV18 and TRBJ2-7; 16 bases match TRBD2. The CDR3 is 17 residues long. Germline V CDR1 and CDR2: KGHSH, LQKENI. Trimming took 1 base from V and 5 from J; bases not matched to a gene: 5.

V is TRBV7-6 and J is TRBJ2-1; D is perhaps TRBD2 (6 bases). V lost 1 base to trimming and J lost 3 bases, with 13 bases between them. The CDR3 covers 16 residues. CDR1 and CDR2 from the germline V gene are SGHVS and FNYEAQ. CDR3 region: CASSLVLAEGYNEQFF. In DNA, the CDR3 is TGTGCCAGCAGCTTAGTCTTAGCGGAAGGCTACAATGAGCAGTTCTTC. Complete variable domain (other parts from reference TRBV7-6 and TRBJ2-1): GAGVSQSPRYKVTKRGQDVALRCDPISGHVSLYWYRQALGQGPEFLTYFNYEAQQDKSGLPNDRFSAERPEGSISTLTIQRTEQRDSAMYRCASSLVLAEGYNEQFFGPGTRLTVL.

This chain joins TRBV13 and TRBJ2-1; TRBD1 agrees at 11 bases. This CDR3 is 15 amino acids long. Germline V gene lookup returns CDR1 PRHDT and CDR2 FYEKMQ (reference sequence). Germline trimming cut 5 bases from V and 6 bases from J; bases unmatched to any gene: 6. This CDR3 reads CASSRGDRGINEQFF. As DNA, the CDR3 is TGTGCCAGCAGCCGCGGGGACAGGGGGATCAATGAGCAGTTCTTC.

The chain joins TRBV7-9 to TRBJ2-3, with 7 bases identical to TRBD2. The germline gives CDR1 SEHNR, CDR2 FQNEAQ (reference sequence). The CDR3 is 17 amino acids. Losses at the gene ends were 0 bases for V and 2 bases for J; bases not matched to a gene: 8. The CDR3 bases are TGTGCCAGCAGCTTAGCCTGGCGGGGGAATCACACAGATACGCAGTATTTT. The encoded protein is CASSLAWRGNHTDTQYF.

CDR3 amino acids: CASSEAGRYEQYF. The CDR3 coding sequence is TGTGCCAGCAGTGAAGCGGGCCGCTACGAGCAGTACTTC. V and J are TRBV6-1 and TRBJ2-7; D remains unclear. Trimming removed 0 bases at V and 3 bases at J, with 6 bases between. Germline assignment: CDR1 MNHNS and CDR2 SASEGT. The CDR3 consists of 13 residues.

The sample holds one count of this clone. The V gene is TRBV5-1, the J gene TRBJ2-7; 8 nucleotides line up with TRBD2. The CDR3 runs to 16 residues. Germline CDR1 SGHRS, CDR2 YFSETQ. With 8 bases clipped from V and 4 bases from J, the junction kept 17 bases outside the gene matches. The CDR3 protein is CASQPLAGSTRYEQYF. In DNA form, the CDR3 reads TGCGCCAGTCAACCCCTAGCGGGCTCTACTCGGTACGAGCAGTACTTC.

The CDR3 DNA follows: TGTGCCAGCCGAGAAACAGGGGGAAGCACTGAAGCTTTCTTT. Amino acids: CASRETGGSTEAFF. The V and J genes are TRBV9 and TRBJ1-1; 8 bases align to TRBD1. This CDR3 is built from 14 residues. The V gene's germline CDR1 is SGDLS and CDR2 YYNGEE. V lost 7 bases, J lost 4 bases, and 9 bases stayed unmatched.

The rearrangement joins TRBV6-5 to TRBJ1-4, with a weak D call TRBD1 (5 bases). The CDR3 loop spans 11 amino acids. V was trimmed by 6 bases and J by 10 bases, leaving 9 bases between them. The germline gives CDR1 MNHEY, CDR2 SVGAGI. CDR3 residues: CASRTDRKLFF. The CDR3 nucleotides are TGTGCCAGCAGGACCGACAGAAAACTGTTTTTT.